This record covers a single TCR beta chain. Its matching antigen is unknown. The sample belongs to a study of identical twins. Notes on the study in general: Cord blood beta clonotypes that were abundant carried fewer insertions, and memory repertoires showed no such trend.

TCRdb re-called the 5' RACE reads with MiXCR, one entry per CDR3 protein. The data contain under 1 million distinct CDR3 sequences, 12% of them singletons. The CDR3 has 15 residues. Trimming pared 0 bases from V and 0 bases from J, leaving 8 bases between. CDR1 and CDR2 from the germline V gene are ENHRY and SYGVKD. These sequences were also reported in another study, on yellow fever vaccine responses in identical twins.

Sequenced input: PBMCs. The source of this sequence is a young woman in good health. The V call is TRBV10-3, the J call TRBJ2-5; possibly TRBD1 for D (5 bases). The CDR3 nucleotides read TGTGCCATCAGTGAGTCGAAGGGGAACCAAGAGACCCAGTACTTC. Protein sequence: CAISESKGNQETQYF.